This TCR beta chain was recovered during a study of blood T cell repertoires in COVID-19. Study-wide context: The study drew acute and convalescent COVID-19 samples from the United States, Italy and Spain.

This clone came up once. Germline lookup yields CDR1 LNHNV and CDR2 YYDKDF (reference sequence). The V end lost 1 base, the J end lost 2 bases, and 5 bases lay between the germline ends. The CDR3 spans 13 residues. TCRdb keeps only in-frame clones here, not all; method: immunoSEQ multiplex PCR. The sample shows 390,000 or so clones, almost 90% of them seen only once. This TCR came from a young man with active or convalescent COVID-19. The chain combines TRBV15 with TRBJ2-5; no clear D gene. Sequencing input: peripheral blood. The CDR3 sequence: CATSRALQETQYF. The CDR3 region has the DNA TGTGCCACCAGCAGAGCTTTACAAGAGACCCAGTACTTC.